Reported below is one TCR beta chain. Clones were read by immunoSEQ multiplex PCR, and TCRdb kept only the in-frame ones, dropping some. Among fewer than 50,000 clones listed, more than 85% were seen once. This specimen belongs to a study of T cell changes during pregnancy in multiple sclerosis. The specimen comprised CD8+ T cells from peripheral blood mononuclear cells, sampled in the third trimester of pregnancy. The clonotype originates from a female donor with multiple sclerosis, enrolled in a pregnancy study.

The CDR3 region is CASSGYIGLASYEQYF. CDR3 bases: TGTGCCAGCAGTGGGTATATCGGACTAGCGTCCTACGAGCAGTACTTC. The V gene is TRBV2, the J gene TRBJ2-7, with 9 positions matching TRBD2. Germline trimming cut 4 bases from V and 1 base from J; bases unmatched to any gene: 8. This CDR3 is built from 16 residues. Germline assignment: CDR1 SNHLY and CDR2 FYNNEI.